A selection of T cell receptor beta chains follows, all from one sample in a study of T cells in Graves' hyperthyroidism and ophthalmopathy. TCRdb analysed the multiplex PCR reads with MiXCR anew, one entry per CDR3 protein. The profile shows some 700,000 distinct CDR3 sequences, 15% to 20% of them singletons. The sample was blood. These receptor sequences come from a man in his fifties or sixties with Graves' hyperthyroidism. Each CDR3 is given with its conserved first and last residue. Fields, in order: clone size, V gene, D gene, J gene, CDR3 DNA, CDR3 protein. The D gene is left open where the match is weak. Some rows have no size entry. The others give once, few or many, or a class for an expanded clone.

size: many; V: TRBV12-3/TRBV12-4; D: .; J: TRBJ2-1; DNA: TGTGCCAGCAATCTCCTCCAGGGTTCCTACAATGAGCAGTTCTTC; CDR3: CASNLLQGSYNEQFF
size: few; V: TRBV13; D: TRBD2; J: TRBJ2-1; DNA: TGTGCCAGCAGCTTAGGGCTCGATTTAGCGGGAGAATATGGTGAGCAGTTCTTC; CDR3: CASSLGLDLAGEYGEQFF
size: many; V: TRBV2; D: .; J: TRBJ2-5; DNA: TGTGCCAGCAGTTTACTAGTATCGGAGACCCAGTACTTC; CDR3: CASSLLVSETQYF
size: .; V: TRBV20-1; D: TRBD1; J: TRBJ2-7; DNA: TGCAGTGCTAGCTTCGGGGGGACAGGGGGCTACGAGCAGTACTTC; CDR3: CSASFGGTGGYEQYF
size: many; V: TRBV27; D: TRBD2; J: TRBJ2-7; DNA: TGTGCCAGCAGTTTATCCCACGGACTAGCTGTTGAGCAGTACTTC; CDR3: CASSLSHGLAVEQYF
size: many; V: TRBV3-1; D: .; J: TRBJ1-2; DNA: TGTGCCAGCAGCCAAGAGGGAAACTATGGCTACACCTTC; CDR3: CASSQEGNYGYTF
size: many; V: TRBV10-3; D: .; J: TRBJ2-1; DNA: TGTGCCAGCAAACGACTAGGCGTTGTCTACAATGAGCAGTTCTTC; CDR3: CASKRLGVVYNEQFF
size: .; V: TRBV7-2; D: .; J: TRBJ2-1; DNA: TGTGCCAGCAGCTTAGGTAGGGGGGGGACTCCGTTCTTC; CDR3: CASSLGRGGTPFF
size: many; V: TRBV19; D: TRBD1; J: TRBJ1-1; DNA: TGTGCCAGTAGATCGACAGGGTACACTGAAGCTTTCTTT; CDR3: CASRSTGYTEAFF
size: few; V: TRBV5-1; D: .; J: TRBJ2-1; DNA: TGCGCCAGCAGCTCGACAGCTGCAAGCTCCTACAATGAGCAGTTCTTC; CDR3: CASSSTAASSYNEQFF
size: .; V: TRBV30; D: .; J: TRBJ2-3; DNA: TGTGCCTGGAGTACCCTAGCTCGTTCGACAGATACGCAGTATTTT; CDR3: CAWSTLARSTDTQYF
size: .; V: TRBV7-9; D: .; J: TRBJ1-4; DNA: TGTGCCAGCAGAGCAGGTTGGGAGGAAGAAAAACTGTTTTTT; CDR3: CASRAGWEEEKLFF
size: .; V: TRBV12-3/TRBV12-4; D: .; J: TRBJ1-5; DNA: TGTGCCAGCAGTTTAGCCCGTAAGCCCCAGCATTTT; CDR3: CASSLARKPQHF
size: .; V: TRBV6-2/TRBV6-3; D: TRBD1; J: TRBJ1-5; DNA: TGTGCCAGCAGGTTGATGGGACAGGGTTCGTCAGTGAATCAGCCCCAGCATTTT; CDR3: CASRLMGQGSSVNQPQHF
size: many; V: TRBV30; D: TRBD1; J: TRBJ1-2; DNA: TGTGCCTGGAGGGGGGACAGGGGGAATTCGGGAGGCTACACCTTC; CDR3: CAWRGDRGNSGGYTF
size: .; V: TRBV7-9; D: .; J: TRBJ1-1; DNA: TGTGCCAGCAGTACAGTGAGGACGAACACTGAAGCTTTCTTT; CDR3: CASSTVRTNTEAFF
size: many; V: TRBV10-3; D: .; J: TRBJ2-2; DNA: TGTGCCATCGGTGGGACCGGGGAGCTGTTTTTT; CDR3: CAIGGTGELFF
size: .; V: TRBV7-2; D: .; J: TRBJ2-7; DNA: TGTGCCAGCAGCCCACGGCTACAGGGCGTGGGGGAGCGGTACTTC; CDR3: CASSPRLQGVGERYF
size: .; V: TRBV2; D: .; J: TRBJ2-7; DNA: TGTGCCAGCAGTCGGCAGAGGCCCTCCGAGCAGTACTTC; CDR3: CASSRQRPSEQYF
size: many; V: TRBV19; D: .; J: TRBJ2-7; DNA: TGTGCCAGTAGTGGTCGACAGCCTTACGAGCAGTACTTC; CDR3: CASSGRQPYEQYF
size: few; V: TRBV30; D: .; J: TRBJ1-5; DNA: TGTGCCTGGAGTGTAGGACACGTCAATCAGCCCCAGCATTTT; CDR3: CAWSVGHVNQPQHF
size: .; V: TRBV30; D: TRBD2; J: TRBJ2-2; DNA: TGTGCCTGGAGCGGGGGGGTCGAGATTCCTGGGGAGCTGTTTTTT; CDR3: CAWSGGVEIPGELFF
size: .; V: TRBV7-9; D: TRBD2; J: TRBJ2-1; DNA: TGTGCCAGCTCCGGAGCGGGAGTAACCTACAATGAGCAGTTCTTC; CDR3: CASSGAGVTYNEQFF
size: many; V: TRBV30; D: .; J: TRBJ1-1; DNA: TGTGCCTGGAGTGTATACAGCAGGAACACTGAAGCTTTCTTT; CDR3: CAWSVYSRNTEAFF
size: many; V: TRBV19; D: TRBD2; J: TRBJ2-2; DNA: TGTGCCAGTAGTTTCCTAGCGGGAGTAGAAACCGGGGAGCTGTTTTTT; CDR3: CASSFLAGVETGELFF
size: many; V: TRBV27; D: TRBD1; J: TRBJ2-1; DNA: TGTGCCAGCAGTCCGGGACAGGGCCCCTACAATGAGCAGTTCTTC; CDR3: CASSPGQGPYNEQFF
size: .; V: TRBV10-3; D: .; J: TRBJ2-5; DNA: TGTGCCATCAGTGAGCAGGGGGCGGGAGCGGAGTACTTC; CDR3: CAISEQGAGAEYF
size: few; V: TRBV10-3; D: .; J: TRBJ2-1; DNA: TGTGCCATCAGTGGGACTAACTACAATGAGCAGTTCTTC; CDR3: CAISGTNYNEQFF
size: few; V: TRBV4-3; D: TRBD2; J: TRBJ2-2; DNA: TGCGCCAGCAGCCAAGACGGGGCGGGGGGATACAACACCGGGGAGCTGTTTTTT; CDR3: CASSQDGAGGYNTGELFF
size: few; V: TRBV28; D: .; J: TRBJ1-1; DNA: TGTGCCAGCAGTCTTCACACCGTAAAGCATTTGGAAGCTTTCTTT; CDR3: CASSLHTVKHLEAFF
size: many; V: TRBV3-1; D: TRBD2; J: TRBJ2-7; DNA: TGTGCCAGCAGCCACCTCCCCGGGACTAGCGGGAGTTTTCGCGAGCAGTACTTC; CDR3: CASSHLPGTSGSFREQYF
size: many; V: TRBV2; D: .; J: TRBJ2-7; DNA: TGTGCCAGCCGGGACTTTTCCTACGAGCAGTACTTC; CDR3: CASRDFSYEQYF
size: .; V: TRBV20-1; D: TRBD1; J: TRBJ1-2; DNA: TGCAGTGCTAGAGAGCAGGGGGGCTATGGCTACACCTTC; CDR3: CSAREQGGYGYTF
size: many; V: TRBV24-1; D: TRBD1; J: TRBJ2-1; DNA: TGTGCCACCAGTGATTTGGACAGGGGAGGTTACAATGAGCAGTTCTTC; CDR3: CATSDLDRGGYNEQFF
size: few; V: TRBV19; D: TRBD1; J: TRBJ1-6; DNA: TGTGCCAGTAGTCTTTCTCCGGGGACAGGCCTTAATTCACCCCTCCACTTT; CDR3: CASSLSPGTGLNSPLHF
size: .; V: TRBV20-1; D: .; J: TRBJ2-3; DNA: TGCAGTGCTAGAAGTTCGGGAGTCTCAGATACGCAGTATTTT; CDR3: CSARSSGVSDTQYF
size: few; V: TRBV4-1; D: TRBD2; J: TRBJ2-3; DNA: TGCGCCAGCAGCCACGGACTAGCGGGGGGATTCACAGATACGCAGTATTTT; CDR3: CASSHGLAGGFTDTQYF
size: few; V: TRBV2; D: .; J: TRBJ2-5; DNA: TGTGCCAGCAGTATACGGACAGAGGGAGAGACCCAGTACTTC; CDR3: CASSIRTEGETQYF
size: few; V: TRBV6-1; D: .; J: TRBJ2-7; DNA: TGTGCCAGCGGGTGGGGTACCTACGAGCAGTACTTC; CDR3: CASGWGTYEQYF
size: many; V: TRBV25-1; D: .; J: TRBJ1-1; DNA: TGTGCCAGCAGTGGGACAGCGATTGGGGCTGAAGCTTTCTTT; CDR3: CASSGTAIGAEAFF
size: .; V: TRBV27; D: .; J: TRBJ2-7; DNA: TGTGCCAGCAGTAGCGAAAACCTCTACGAGCAGTACTTC; CDR3: CASSSENLYEQYF
size: many; V: TRBV7-2; D: .; J: TRBJ1-1; DNA: TGTGCCAGCAGCTTAGTGGCAGAAGTGAACACTGAAGCTTTCTTT; CDR3: CASSLVAEVNTEAFF
size: few; V: TRBV3-1; D: TRBD2; J: TRBJ2-5; DNA: TGTGCCAGCGGCCCACTCCACCCTACCGGGACTAGCGGGACCCAAGAGACCCAGTACTTC; CDR3: CASGPLHPTGTSGTQETQYF
size: many; V: TRBV10-3; D: .; J: TRBJ2-2; DNA: TGTGCCATAAGCCTCGCGACCACCGGGGAGCTGTTTTTT; CDR3: CAISLATTGELFF
size: many; V: TRBV6-2/TRBV6-3; D: .; J: TRBJ1-1; DNA: TGTGCCAGCATCGGTATTGTCACCGAAGCTTTCTTT; CDR3: CASIGIVTEAFF
size: few; V: TRBV19; D: .; J: TRBJ1-5; DNA: TGTGCCAGTGTAGACAGGCTACGAGGAAGCAATCAGCCCCAGCATTTT; CDR3: CASVDRLRGSNQPQHF
size: .; V: TRBV24-1; D: .; J: TRBJ2-1; DNA: TGTGCCACCAGTGATTTCTGGGACAATGAGCAGTTCTTC; CDR3: CATSDFWDNEQFF
size: many; V: TRBV11-3; D: .; J: TRBJ2-2; DNA: TGTGCCAGCAGCGGAAACACCGGGGAGCTGTTTTTT; CDR3: CASSGNTGELFF
size: .; V: TRBV6-1; D: .; J: TRBJ1-5; DNA: TGTGCCAGCGGGGCTTTAGGGCAGCCCCAGCATTTT; CDR3: CASGALGQPQHF
size: many; V: TRBV28; D: TRBD2; J: TRBJ2-1; DNA: TGTGCCAGCAGTGCAAGCGGGAGCCCCACCGATGAGCAGTTCTTC; CDR3: CASSASGSPTDEQFF
size: few; V: TRBV6-2/TRBV6-3; D: TRBD2; J: TRBJ2-7; DNA: TGTGCCAGCAGTTACAGACCAGGCGGGAGGTACGACGAGCAGTACTTC; CDR3: CASSYRPGGRYDEQYF
size: .; V: TRBV9; D: TRBD1; J: TRBJ1-6; DNA: TGTGCCAGCAGCGTAGGCGGGGACAGTCCACCCCTCCACTTT; CDR3: CASSVGGDSPPLHF
size: few; V: TRBV29-1; D: .; J: TRBJ2-5; DNA: TGCAGCGTTGAAGATGGGCCAGGCCGAGAGACCCAGTACTTC; CDR3: CSVEDGPGRETQYF
size: few; V: TRBV28; D: TRBD1; J: TRBJ1-1; DNA: TGTGCCAGCAGTCGGACAGGGGGTATTACTCCGGCTGAAGCTTTCTTT; CDR3: CASSRTGGITPAEAFF
size: .; V: TRBV4-3; D: .; J: TRBJ1-1; DNA: TGCGCCAGCAGCCAAGTCGCGGGAGCAGCTTTCTTT; CDR3: CASSQVAGAAFF
size: many; V: TRBV2; D: TRBD2; J: TRBJ2-1; DNA: TGTGCCAGCCAGGCTGCGGGAGGACCAGCCAATGAGCAGTTCTTC; CDR3: CASQAAGGPANEQFF
size: many; V: TRBV5-1; D: TRBD1; J: TRBJ2-1; DNA: TGCGCCAGCAGTGGGACAGGGCTTTACAATGAGCAGTTCTTC; CDR3: CASSGTGLYNEQFF
size: .; V: TRBV9; D: .; J: TRBJ2-3; DNA: TGTGCCGGCAGCGTAGATTCGAGGGGCACCGCCGGAGATACGCAGTATTTT; CDR3: CAGSVDSRGTAGDTQYF
size: many; V: TRBV2; D: .; J: TRBJ2-2; DNA: TGTGCCAGCAGTAGACAGGCAGGGAGCACCGGGGAGCTGTTTTTT; CDR3: CASSRQAGSTGELFF